This T cell receptor beta chain was sequenced in a study of blood T cell repertoires in COVID-19. The assay was immunoSEQ multiplex PCR, and TCRdb's table has in-frame clones only and misses some. The sample contains under 300,000 clones, more than 75% of which appear only once. The germline CDR1 and CDR2 sequences are LGHDT and YNNKEL (reference sequence). The CDR3 consists of 14 residues. Trimming cost V 0 bases and J 9 bases, with 12 bases left between them. The chain couples TRBV3-1 (or the pseudogene TRBV3-2) to TRBJ2-1; D may be TRBD2 (6 bases). The sequence came from a woman in her 40s with acute COVID-19. The sample was PBMCs or T cells enriched from blood (not recorded which). This CDR3 reads CASSQEATGSEQFF. CDR3 bases: TGTGCCAGCAGCCAAGAGGCCACCGGGAGTGAGCAGTTCTTC.